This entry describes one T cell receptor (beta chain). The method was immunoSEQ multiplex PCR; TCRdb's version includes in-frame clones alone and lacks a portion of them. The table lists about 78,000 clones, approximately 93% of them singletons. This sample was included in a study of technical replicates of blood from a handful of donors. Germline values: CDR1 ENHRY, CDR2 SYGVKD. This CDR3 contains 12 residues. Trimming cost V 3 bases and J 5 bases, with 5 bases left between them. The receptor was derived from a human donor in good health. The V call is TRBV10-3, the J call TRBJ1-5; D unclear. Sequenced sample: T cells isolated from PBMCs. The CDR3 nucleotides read TGTGCCATCAGTGACCGGGATCAGCCCCAGCATTTT. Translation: CAISDRDQPQHF.